A single sample gave rise to the 25 T cell receptor beta chains below, sequenced in a study of T cells after posttransplantation cyclophosphamide (dated by TCRdb to 2015 to 2016). Receptors were amplified or captured by the immunoSEQ multiplex PCR assay. Not all clones reach the TCRdb copy of this immuneACCESS table, which keeps in-frame sequences only. Checked studies attribute under half of the gap to unresolved V genes and leave the rest unexplained. The sample has around 39,000 clones on record, with no singletons. The top ten constitute roughly 1.3% of the sample. The sequencing input was PBMCs. Receptors were obtained from a girl aged 5 to 17 in good health, CMV-negative, and a related stem cell transplant donor.

This clone appeared many times. This chain joins TRBV19 and TRBJ1-5, with 12 bases matching TRBD1. In germline, CDR1 is LNHDA, CDR2 SQIVND (reference sequence). The CDR3 loop spans 16 amino acids. With 8 bases clipped from V and 1 base from J, the junction kept 6 bases outside the gene matches. CDR3 region: CASGTGGGRSNQPQHF. The CDR3 nucleotides read TGTGCCAGTGGGACAGGGGGCGGGAGAAGCAATCAGCCCCAGCATTTT.

This clone was picked up many times. The chain links TRBV19 to TRBJ2-7; 7 bases agree with TRBD1. Trimming removed 5 bases from V and 3 bases from J; junction bases left unmatched: 10. Looked up from germline, CDR1 is LNHDA and CDR2 is SQIVND (reference sequence). The length of the CDR3 is 15 residues. The CDR3 region is CASSPAGGRGYEQYF. The CDR3, as DNA: TGTGCCAGTAGTCCAGCAGGGGGTAGGGGCTACGAGCAGTACTTC.

This clone was recorded at least ten times. The rearrangement uses TRBV6-1 and TRBJ1-2; the D is unclear. CDR1 and CDR2 from the germline V gene are MNHNS and SASEGT. The V end was cut by 3 bases, the J end by 8 bases, with 7 bases between. This CDR3 is 11 amino acids long. The CDR3 protein is CASSDSQGYTF. The CDR3 nucleotides read TGTGCCAGCAGTGATTCCCAAGGCTACACCTTC.

This clone occurred a few times. This rearrangement joins TRBV28 to TRBJ2-1; tentatively, D is TRBD2 (5 bases). The length of the CDR3 is 14 residues. Germline V CDR1 and CDR2: MDHEN, SYDVKM. Trimming removed 8 bases from V and 10 bases from J, with 21 bases in between. The CDR3 loop reads CASVRDLNPSEQFF. In DNA form, the CDR3 reads TGTGCCAGCGTTCGGGATTTAAACCCCTCCGAGCAGTTCTTC.

V and J are TRBV30 and TRBJ1-4; 8 nucleotides align to TRBD1. J was trimmed by 4 bases and V by 8 bases; bases with no gene match: 6. Germline V CDR1 and CDR2: GTSNPN, SVGIG (reference sequence). The CDR3 sequence is 13 residues long. The CDR3 bases are TGTGCCCAACGACAGGGGAGTAATGAAAAACTGTTTTTT. This sequence encodes CAQRQGSNEKLFF.

This clone was found a few times. The genes are TRBV27 and TRBJ1-1; D remains ambiguous. V was clipped by 3 bases and J by 0 bases, with 8 bases between them. Germline V gives CDR1 MNHEY, CDR2 SMNVEV (reference sequence). This CDR3 has 14 residues. CDR3 in amino acids: CASSFAGVNTEAFF. The DNA for the CDR3 is TGTGCCAGCAGTTTTGCCGGAGTGAACACTGAAGCTTTCTTT.

This clone has a count of ten or more. The CDR3 loop is CASSPGRGFGSYEQYF. CDR3 sequence (DNA): TGTGCCAGCAGCCCGGGCCGGGGGTTTGGCTCCTACGAGCAGTACTTC. The chain couples TRBV7-2 to TRBJ2-7, with D maybe TRBD2 (6 bases). CDR3 size: 16 residues. From germline, CDR1 is SGHTA and CDR2 FQGNSA. Trimming shortened V by 5 bases and J by 0 bases, and 17 bases separated the two germline ends.

There are many counts of this clone. The chain uses TRBV5-6 and TRBJ2-2; 11 bases are shared with TRBD1. Per the germline V gene, CDR1 is SGHDT and CDR2 is YYEEEE. Trimming removed 9 bases from V and 7 bases from J; junction bases left unmatched: 5. CDR3 size: 13 residues. The CDR3 loop reads CATGTGGRGELFF. In DNA, the CDR3 is TGTGCCACCGGGACAGGGGGACGCGGGGAGCTGTTTTTT.

This clone was found many times. J is TRBJ2-7 and V is TRBV19; D possibly corresponds to TRBD1 (6 bases). The CDR3 sequence is 13 residues long. V was clipped by 10 bases and J by 1 base, with 14 bases between them. The germline gives CDR1 LNHDA, CDR2 SQIVND (reference sequence). The CDR3 protein is CATRTEASYEQYF. Written as DNA, the CDR3 is TGTGCCACTCGGACAGAAGCTTCCTACGAGCAGTACTTC.

This clone was counted at least ten times. The V call is TRBV5-6, the J call TRBJ1-6, with TRBD1 as a possible D gene (5 bases). This CDR3 region has 12 residues. The germline gives CDR1 SGHDT, CDR2 YYEEEE. Trimming took off 4 bases at V and 10 bases at J, with 9 bases between the two ends. CDR3 in DNA: TGTGCCAGCAGCCTCGGGGGATCACCCCTCCACTTT. Translated, it gives CASSLGGSPLHF.

Many counts were recorded for this clone. The J gene is TRBJ1-4, the V gene TRBV18; 7 bases are shared with TRBD1. After removal of 3 bases from V and 10 bases from J, the junction contained 17 bases not matched to a gene. The CDR3 is made up of 17 amino acids. Germline V gene lookup returns CDR1 KGHSH and CDR2 LQKENI. The CDR3 spells CASSPPSAGGSKGKLFF. The CDR3 region has the DNA TGTGCCAGCTCACCTCCATCGGCAGGGGGATCGAAGGGAAAACTGTTTTTT.

This clone was detected many times. The chain links TRBV28 to TRBJ1-3, with 7 positions matching TRBD1. The CDR3 length is 17 residues. The J segment lost 0 bases and the V segment lost 5 bases, leaving 10 bases of the junction unmatched. Germline values: CDR1 MDHEN, CDR2 SYDVKM. CDR3 sequence reads: CASSTQWDSRSGNTIYF. The CDR3 bases are TGTGCCAGCAGTACTCAATGGGACAGCCGCTCTGGAAACACCATATATTTT. The complete variable domain, with remaining parts taken from reference TRBV28 and TRBJ1-3, reads DVKVTQSSRYLVKRTGEKVFLECVQDMDHENMFWYRQDPGLGLRLIYFSYDVKMKEKGDIPEGYSVSREKKERFSLILESASTNQTSMYLCASSTQWDSRSGNTIYFGEGSWLTVV.

The table lists this clone with a few counts. In the same sample, other DNA sequences code for this CDR3. This rearrangement joins TRBV25-1 to TRBJ1-2; 8 nucleotides match TRBD1. J gave up 3 bases and V 4 bases, and 16 bases lay outside the gene matches. In germline, CDR1 is MGHDK, CDR2 SYGVNS. This CDR3 spans 18 amino acids. This CDR3 is CASSGVETGDYMDYGYTF. In DNA form, the CDR3 reads TGTGCCAGCAGTGGGGTTGAGACAGGGGACTATATGGACTATGGCTACACCTTC.

The chain carries TRBV4-1 and TRBJ2-5; weak D call: TRBD1 (6 bases). Gene TRBJ2-7 matches the end of the DNA better, so the J call may be wrong. The CDR3 is 14 residues long. Germline CDR1 and CDR2: MGHRA and YSYEKL. In DNA form, the CDR3 reads TGCGCCAGCAGCCTGACAGGAGAGGCCTACGAGCAGTACTTC. Translated: CASSLTGEAYEQYF.

This clone has a count of ten or more. The V gene is TRBV12-5, the J gene TRBJ1-1; TRBD1 might be the D (6 bases). This CDR3 region has 12 residues. V lost 3 bases, J lost 5 bases, and 7 bases lay in between. In germline, CDR1 is LGHNT, CDR2 FRNRAP. Here the CDR3 reads CASGLTGTEAFF. The CDR3 DNA sequence: TGTGCTAGTGGTTTAACAGGGACTGAAGCTTTCTTT.

In this sample, this clone turned up many times. This chain uses TRBV7-2 with TRBJ2-1; no firm D call. CDR1 is SGHTA and CDR2 is FQGNSA in the germline V gene. The CDR3 has 15 residues. The V and J ends lost 5 bases and 3 bases respectively, with 14 bases between them. The DNA of the CDR3 is TGTGCCAGCAGCCCCGACATTTCCAGCTACAATGAGCAGTTCTTC. It specifies CASSPDISSYNEQFF.

This clone has at least ten counts. The sample contains more than one DNA sequence encoding this CDR3. The chain uses TRBV28 and TRBJ2-7; TRBD2 matches 9 bases. The CDR3 is made up of 15 amino acids. The germline V gene encodes CDR1 MDHEN and CDR2 SYDVKM. Trimming at V came to 2 bases and at J to 0 bases, leaving 2 bases not matched to a gene. The CDR3 reads CASSLTSGSSYEQYF. The CDR3 coding sequence is TGTGCCAGCAGTTTAACTAGCGGGTCCTCCTACGAGCAGTACTTC.

This clone appeared many times. The chain joins TRBV7-8 to TRBJ2-7; TRBD2 matches at 8 bases. This CDR3 has 13 residues. The V and J ends lost 8 bases and 7 bases, in that order; junction bases with no gene match: 10. Germline loops: CDR1 SGHVS, CDR2 FQNEAQ. CDR3 region: CASLLGGRSEQYF. For the CDR3, the DNA is TGTGCCAGCCTACTAGGCGGGAGGAGTGAGCAGTACTTC. Full variable domain (outside the CDR3, taken from reference TRBV7-8 and TRBJ2-7): GAGVSQSPRYKVAKRGQDVALRCDPISGHVSLFWYQQALGQGPEFLTYFQNEAQLDKSGLPSDRFFAERPEGSVSTLKIQRTQQEDSAVYLCASLLGGRSEQYFGPGTRLTVT.

The rearrangement joins TRBV30 to TRBJ1-2; the D is unclear. The germline V gene has CDR1 GTSNPN and CDR2 SVGIG (reference sequence). V shed 2 bases and J shed 5 bases, with 12 bases lying between them. The CDR3 is 13 amino acids. CDR3 sequence reads: CAWSKGTEYGYTF. In nucleotides, the CDR3 is TGTGCCTGGAGTAAAGGAACAGAATATGGCTACACCTTC.

This clone appeared many times. This sequence joins TRBV19 and TRBJ2-2, with 8 bases that match TRBD1. The CDR3 sequence is 14 residues long. Germline CDR1 and CDR2: LNHDA and SQIVND (reference sequence). Unmatched junction bases numbered 4, after V lost 8 bases and J lost 2 bases. This CDR3 is CASRQGANTGELFF. CDR3 in DNA: TGTGCCAGTCGGCAGGGGGCAAACACCGGGGAGCTGTTTTTT.

The sample holds a few counts of this clone. The chain employs TRBV6-5 and TRBJ2-5, with 7 bases lining up with TRBD1. Looked up from germline, CDR1 is MNHEY and CDR2 is SVGAGI. V trimming: 3 bases; J trimming: 4 bases; junction bases outside the gene matches: 2. The CDR3 is made up of 13 amino acids. The CDR3 loop is CASSYRDRETQYF. In DNA, the CDR3 is TGTGCCAGCAGTTATCGGGACAGAGAGACCCAGTACTTC.

This clone was detected many times. This chain connects TRBV7-3 to TRBJ1-6; TRBD1 agrees at 7 bases. The germline V gene encodes CDR1 SGHTA and CDR2 FQGTGA. Germline trimming cut 4 bases from V and 6 bases from J; bases unmatched to any gene: 3. This CDR3 spans 14 amino acids. CDR3 protein: CASSSSGGNSPLHF. DNA for the CDR3: TGTGCCAGCAGCTCCTCAGGGGGTAATTCACCCCTCCACTTT.

In this sample, this clone turned up many times. The chain is built from TRBV11-3 and TRBJ2-2, with 7 bases aligning to TRBD1. Trimming at V came to 1 base and at J to 5 bases, leaving 4 bases not matched to a gene. The CDR3 sequence is 15 residues long. Germline lookup yields CDR1 SGHNT and CDR2 YENEEA. CDR3 bases: TGTGCCAGCAGCTTAGTCGGGACAGAAACCGGGGAGCTGTTTTTT. Amino acid sequence: CASSLVGTETGELFF.

This clone came up many times. The gene calls are TRBV7-3 and TRBJ2-5; D is perhaps TRBD1 (6 bases). Germline assignment: CDR1 SGHTA and CDR2 FQGTGA. This CDR3 is 13 amino acids long. V was shortened by 4 bases and J by 7 bases, with 13 bases between the two germline ends. CDR3 sequence reads: CASSSDSPGTQYF. CDR3 in DNA: TGTGCCAGCAGCTCGGACAGCCCGGGGACCCAGTACTTC.

The chain carries TRBV6-5 and TRBJ2-3, with D uncertain. The germline CDR1 and CDR2 sequences are MNHEY and SVGAGI. The V gene lost 6 bases and the J gene lost 2 bases, with 6 bases spanning the gap. This CDR3 spans 12 amino acids. CDR3 in DNA: TGTGCCAGCAGATCCTCCACAGATACGCAGTATTTT. Encoded protein: CASRSSTDTQYF.